This paragraph covers one T cell receptor (beta chain) sequence. Its specificity is unknown. RNA transcripts were the template for amplifying TCR beta CDR3 regions. The HTBI primer set was used in a first-round RT-PCR of the TCR CDR3. MiXCR was run by TCRdb on the multiplex PCR reads, yielding one entry per CDR3 protein. The table has about 250,000 distinct CDR3 sequences, roughly 22% seen once. The CDR3 runs 13 residues. The germline CDR1 and CDR2 sequences are SGHAT and FQNNGV. Trimming removed 8 bases at V and 2 bases at J, with 13 bases between. This entry comes from a study of T cells in Graves' hyperthyroidism and ophthalmopathy. Overall study context: At initial diagnosis, before any treatment had begun, peripheral blood was obtained.

The study, taken as a whole, reports: Blood also showed most of the thyroid clonotypes that were expanded above 0.001.

The sequence came from a woman aged 40 to 50 with Graves' ophthalmopathy. This chain connects TRBV11-2 to TRBJ2-7, with D possibly matching TRBD1 (5 bases). The sample comprised blood. DNA of the CDR3: TGTGCCAGCGGGGCTCAACCTACCTACGAGCAGTACTTC. Its translation is CASGAQPTYEQYF. The entire variable domain, with the rest obtained from reference TRBV11-2 and TRBJ2-7, is as follows: EAGVAQSPRYKIIEKRQSVAFWCNPISGHATLYWYQQILGQGPKLLIQFQNNGVVDDSQLPKDRFSAERLKGVDSTLKIQPAKLEDSAVYLCASGAQPTYEQYFGPGTRLTVT.